This entry lists 18 T cell receptor beta chains sequenced from one sample in a study of blood T cell repertoires in COVID-19. TCRdb's table, derived via immunoSEQ multiplex PCR, lists solely in-frame clones and lacks some. Here the sample spans approximately 130,000 clones, about 83% being singletons. The sequencing sample was made of peripheral blood. These receptors were obtained from a woman in her fifties or sixties with acute or convalescent COVID-19.

The count of this clone is one. At one end, the junction sequence differs from germline, possibly due to a read error. V is TRBV5-1 and J is TRBJ2-3; 7 bases map to TRBD1. CDR3 length equals 15 residues. Germline V gene data show CDR1 as SGHRS and CDR2 as YFSETQ. CDR3 DNA sequence: TGTGCCAGCAGACGGACAGGTTCCTATTCAGATACGCAGTATTTT. This encodes CASRRTGSYSDTQYF.

The chain employs TRBV18 and TRBJ2-7; 7 bases are shared with TRBD1. Germline-derived CDR1 and CDR2 are KGHSH and LQKENI. Germline trimming cut 2 bases from V and 1 base from J; bases unmatched to any gene: 8. This CDR3 comprises 16 residues. The CDR3 DNA is TGTGCCAGCTCACCAGCTGGGACAGAGACTTCCTACGAGCAGTACTTC. Translation: CASSPAGTETSYEQYF.

The rearrangement links TRBV7-6 to TRBJ2-5, with 11 bases identical to TRBD2. This CDR3 contains 15 residues. Germline V gene sequence: CDR1 SGHVS, CDR2 FNYEAQ. The V segment lost 3 bases and the J segment 5 bases; nucleotides outside the gene matches: 5. The CDR3 sequence: CASSFTSGSMETQYF. The CDR3 coding sequence is TGTGCCAGCAGCTTTACTAGCGGGAGTATGGAGACCCAGTACTTC.

The chain recombines TRBV6-5 with TRBJ1-1; 9 positions agree with TRBD1. The CDR3 covers 15 residues. V shed 1 base and J 3 bases; nucleotides not matched to a gene: 3. Germline V gene lookup returns CDR1 MNHEY and CDR2 SVGAGI. The CDR3 region is CASSYWGQGDTEAFF. The CDR3 DNA sequence: TGTGCCAGCAGTTACTGGGGACAGGGAGACACTGAAGCTTTCTTT.

The genes are TRBV5-1 and TRBJ1-4; 9 bases fit TRBD1. V lost 0 bases, J lost 4 bases, and 4 bases stayed unmatched. Per the germline V gene, CDR1 is SGHRS and CDR2 is YFSETQ. The CDR3 runs to 16 residues. The CDR3 DNA sequence: TGCGCCAGCAGCTTGGGCCGACAGGGGGATAATGAAAAACTGTTTTTT. This sequence encodes CASSLGRQGDNEKLFF.

The V call is TRBV4-3, the J call TRBJ1-2, with a possible D match to TRBD1 (6 bases). The CDR3 has 14 residues. Per germline, CDR1 LGHNA and CDR2 YSLEER. V lost 3 bases, J lost 11 bases, and 19 bases lay in between. As DNA, the CDR3 is TGCGCCAGCAGCCAGAACATTCAGGGGAGTAGTTACACCTTC. Residues: CASSQNIQGSSYTF.

The chain employs TRBV9 and TRBJ2-5, with 8 bases lining up with TRBD2. The J segment lost 1 base and the V segment lost 4 bases, leaving 9 bases of the junction unmatched. Germline CDR1 is SGDLS and CDR2 is YYNGEE. The CDR3 has 16 residues. In DNA form, the CDR3 reads TGTGCCAGCAGCCCCGGGAGCGGGGGACTCCAAGAGACCCAGTACTTC. Protein sequence: CASSPGSGGLQETQYF.

This clone was detected once. The chain joins TRBV6-6 to TRBJ1-3; TRBD1 matches at 9 bases. CDR1 is MNHNY, CDR2 SVGAGI, per germline (reference sequence). The CDR3 totals 16 residues. Germline trimming cut 5 bases from V and 2 bases from J; bases unmatched to any gene: 7. The CDR3 spells CASSRSGQGTGNTIYF. The CDR3, as DNA: TGTGCCAGCAGTCGATCGGGACAGGGAACTGGAAACACCATATATTTT.

This rearrangement joins TRBV10-3 to TRBJ2-3; 15 nucleotides line up with TRBD2. This CDR3 has 17 residues. Germline V gene lookup returns CDR1 ENHRY and CDR2 SYGVKD. V was clipped by 6 bases and J by 0 bases; unmatched bases: 4. DNA for the CDR3: TGTGCCATCAGACGGACTAGCGGGGGGGCCAGCACAGATACGCAGTATTTT. Protein: CAIRRTSGGASTDTQYF.

The chain carries TRBV4-3 and TRBJ1-4; D not resolved. The germline CDR1 and CDR2 sequences are LGHNA and YSLEER. The CDR3 has 16 amino acids. Trimming shortened V by 0 bases and J by 6 bases, and 14 bases separated the two germline ends. In DNA form, the CDR3 reads TGCGCCAGCAGCCAAGAGTGGAGAGGAGCCCATGAAAAACTGTTTTTT. The encoded protein is CASSQEWRGAHEKLFF.

The rearrangement uses TRBV5-5 and TRBJ1-1; D unclear. The germline V and J ends were trimmed by 4 bases and 3 bases, with 10 bases remaining between them. The CDR3 sequence is 13 residues long. CDR1 is SGHKS, CDR2 YYEKEE, per germline (reference sequence). CDR3 residues: CASSRLRDTEAFF. Written as DNA, the CDR3 is TGTGCCAGCAGCCGTTTGCGGGACACTGAAGCTTTCTTT.

The rearrangement joins TRBV5-6 to TRBJ1-3; TRBD1 matches at 7 bases. The CDR3 runs 16 residues. V lost 3 bases to trimming and J lost 2 bases; unmatched junction nucleotides: 8. Germline V gene lookup returns CDR1 SGHDT and CDR2 YYEEEE. The CDR3 protein is CASSSLLQGAGNTIYF. DNA of the CDR3: TGTGCCAGCAGCTCACTCCTTCAGGGGGCTGGAAACACCATATATTTT.

This chain joins TRBV9 and TRBJ2-2; the match to TRBD2 covers 13 bases. The CDR3 covers 16 residues. Looked up from germline, CDR1 is SGDLS and CDR2 is YYNGEE. The V and J ends lost 4 bases and 6 bases, in that order; junction bases with no gene match: 6. In DNA form, the CDR3 reads TGTGCCAGCAGCTCCCAGGGACTAGCGGGGCCCGGGGAGCTGTTTTTT. Its translation: CASSSQGLAGPGELFF.

This clone was observed once. The J gene is TRBJ2-3, the V gene TRBV1; TRBD1, the table's D call, was not compared with the DNA. TRBV1 is a pseudogene locus. The CDR3 length is 17 residues. In DNA, the CDR3 is TGCACCAGCAGCCAAGATGGGGCAGGAGTTGCCACAGATACGCAGTATTTT. Protein: CTSSQDGAGVATDTQYF.

The J gene is TRBJ2-1, the V gene TRBV5-6, with D hard to call. CDR1 is SGHDT, CDR2 YYEEEE, per germline. V was pared by 4 bases and J by 0 bases, with 14 bases between. The CDR3 consists of 16 residues. The CDR3 region has the DNA TGTGCCAGCAGCATGGCAGGAATTGTCTCCTACAATGAGCAGTTCTTC. It translates to CASSMAGIVSYNEQFF.

This chain links TRBV9 with TRBJ2-1; 13 positions agree with TRBD2. Germline CDR1 SGDLS, CDR2 YYNGEE. Losses at the gene ends were 4 bases for V and 2 bases for J; bases not matched to a gene: 0. This CDR3 has 15 residues. The CDR3 DNA sequence: TGTGCCAGCAGCACTAGCGGGGGGGCCTACAATGAGCAGTTCTTC. Its protein is CASSTSGGAYNEQFF.

V gene TRBV2 combines with J gene TRBJ2-3; possibly TRBD1 for D (6 bases). This CDR3 is 12 amino acids long. Between the trimmed V and J ends, which lost 8 bases and 7 bases, there was a span of 13 bases. Germline V gives CDR1 SNHLY, CDR2 FYNNEI. CDR3 DNA: TGTGCCAGCGGGACAATTCTAAATACGCAGTATTTT. This gives the protein CASGTILNTQYF.

The chain couples TRBV29-1 to TRBJ2-6, with a weak D call TRBD1 (5 bases). This CDR3 region has 14 residues. Trimming removed 6 bases from V and 0 bases from J, with 9 bases in between. Looked up from germline, CDR1 is SQVTM and CDR2 is ANQGSEA. Here the CDR3 reads CSVDQGSGANVLTF. The CDR3 region has the DNA TGCAGCGTGGACCAGGGCTCTGGGGCCAACGTCCTGACTTTC.